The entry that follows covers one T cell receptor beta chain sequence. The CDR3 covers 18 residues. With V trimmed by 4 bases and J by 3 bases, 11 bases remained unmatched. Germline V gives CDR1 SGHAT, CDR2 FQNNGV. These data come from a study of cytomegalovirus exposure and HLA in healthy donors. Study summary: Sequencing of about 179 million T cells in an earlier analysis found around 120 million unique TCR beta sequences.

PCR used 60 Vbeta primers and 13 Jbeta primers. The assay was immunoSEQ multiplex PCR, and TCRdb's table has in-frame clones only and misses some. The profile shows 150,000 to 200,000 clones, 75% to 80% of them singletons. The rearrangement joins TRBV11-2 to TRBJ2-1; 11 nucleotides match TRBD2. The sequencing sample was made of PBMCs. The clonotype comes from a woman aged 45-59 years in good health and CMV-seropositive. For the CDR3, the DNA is TGTGCCAGCAGCTCCCTACGTGGGACTAGCGGTTACTACAATGAGCAGTTCTTC. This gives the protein CASSSLRGTSGYYNEQFF.